The T cell receptor beta chain described here comes from a study of cytomegalovirus exposure and HLA in healthy donors. Regarding the study as a whole: Analysis performed later showed TCR beta chains linked to HLA being more clonally expanded than equally common others.

PCR involved 60 Vbeta and 13 Jbeta primers. Some clones are missing from TCRdb's copy, which holds only in-frame ones; the method was immunoSEQ multiplex PCR. The table shows around 140,000 clones, with approximately 70% occurring only once. About this clone: Its antigen is not known.

The CDR3 has 13 residues. Trimming removed 2 bases from V and 7 bases from J, with 12 bases in between. CDR1 and CDR2 from the germline V gene are KGHSH and LQKENI. Material: PBMCs. The chain links TRBV18 to TRBJ2-7, with a weak D call TRBD2 (6 bases). This clonotype was obtained from a woman aged 55-70 years in good health and CMV-seropositive. The CDR3 loop is CASSPGTSGEQYF. CDR3 DNA sequence: TGTGCCAGCTCACCAGGGACTTCGGGAGAGCAGTACTTC.